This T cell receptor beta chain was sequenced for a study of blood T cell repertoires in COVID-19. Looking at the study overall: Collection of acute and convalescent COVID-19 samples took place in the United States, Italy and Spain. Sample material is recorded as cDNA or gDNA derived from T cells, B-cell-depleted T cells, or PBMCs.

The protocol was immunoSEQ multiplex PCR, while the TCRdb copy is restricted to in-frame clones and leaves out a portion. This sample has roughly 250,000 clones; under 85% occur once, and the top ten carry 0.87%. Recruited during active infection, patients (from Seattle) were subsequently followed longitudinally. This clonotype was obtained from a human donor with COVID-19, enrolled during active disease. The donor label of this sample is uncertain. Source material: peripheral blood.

CDR3 in amino acids: CASSEGTGGTYEQYF. In DNA, the CDR3 is TGTGCCAGCAGCGAAGGGACGGGAGGAACCTACGAGCAGTACTTC. The chain carries TRBV9 and TRBJ2-7, with 7 bases lining up with TRBD2. Germline values: CDR1 SGDLS, CDR2 YYNGEE. The CDR3 is 15 residues long. J lost 2 bases, V lost 3 bases, and 8 bases had no gene match.